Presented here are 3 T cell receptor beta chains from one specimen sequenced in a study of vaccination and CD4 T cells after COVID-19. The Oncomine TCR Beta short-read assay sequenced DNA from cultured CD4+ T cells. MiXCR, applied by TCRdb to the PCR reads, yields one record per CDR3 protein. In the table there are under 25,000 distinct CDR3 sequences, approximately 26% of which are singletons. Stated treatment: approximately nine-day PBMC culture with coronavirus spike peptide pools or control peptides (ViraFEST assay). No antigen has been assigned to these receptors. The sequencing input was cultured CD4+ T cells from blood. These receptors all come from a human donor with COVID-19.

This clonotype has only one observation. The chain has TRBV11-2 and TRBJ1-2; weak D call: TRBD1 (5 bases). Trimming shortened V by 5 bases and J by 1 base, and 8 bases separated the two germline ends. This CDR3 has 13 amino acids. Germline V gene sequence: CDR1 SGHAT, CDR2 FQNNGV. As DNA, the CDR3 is TGTGCCAGCAGCACGGGACTTAACTATGGCTACACCTTC. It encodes CASSTGLNYGYTF.

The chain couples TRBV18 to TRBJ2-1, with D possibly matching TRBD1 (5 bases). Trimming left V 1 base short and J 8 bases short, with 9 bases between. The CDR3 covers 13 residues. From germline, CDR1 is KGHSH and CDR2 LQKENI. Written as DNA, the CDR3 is TGTGCCAGCTCACCACTGTCAGGGCATGAGCAGTTCTTC. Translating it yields CASSPLSGHEQFF.

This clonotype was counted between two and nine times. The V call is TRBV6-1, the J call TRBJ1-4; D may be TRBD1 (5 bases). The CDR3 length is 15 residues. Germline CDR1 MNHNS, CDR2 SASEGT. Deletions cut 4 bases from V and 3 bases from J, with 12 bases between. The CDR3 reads CASSGPTVPNEKLFF. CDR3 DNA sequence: TGTGCCAGCAGTGGGCCGACAGTTCCTAATGAAAAACTGTTTTTT.